The present T cell receptor (beta chain) was sequenced within a study of blood T cell repertoires in COVID-19. This clone was observed once. Clones were sequenced by immunoSEQ multiplex PCR, and TCRdb holds only the in-frame ones, with some missing. The data show 500,000 or so clones, roughly 87% seen once. This receptor was obtained from a young woman who had recovered from COVID-19. Sequencing used PBMCs or T cells enriched from blood (not recorded which).

The CDR3 reads CASSSRGLNTEAFF. The CDR3 nucleotides are TGTGCCAGCAGTTCCAGGGGCCTGAACACTGAAGCTTTCTTT. V gene TRBV28 combines with J gene TRBJ1-1, with a tentative D call TRBD1 (6 bases). Germline CDR1 is MDHEN and CDR2 is SYDVKM. This CDR3 region has 14 residues. Trimming pared 4 bases from V and 0 bases from J, leaving 9 bases between.